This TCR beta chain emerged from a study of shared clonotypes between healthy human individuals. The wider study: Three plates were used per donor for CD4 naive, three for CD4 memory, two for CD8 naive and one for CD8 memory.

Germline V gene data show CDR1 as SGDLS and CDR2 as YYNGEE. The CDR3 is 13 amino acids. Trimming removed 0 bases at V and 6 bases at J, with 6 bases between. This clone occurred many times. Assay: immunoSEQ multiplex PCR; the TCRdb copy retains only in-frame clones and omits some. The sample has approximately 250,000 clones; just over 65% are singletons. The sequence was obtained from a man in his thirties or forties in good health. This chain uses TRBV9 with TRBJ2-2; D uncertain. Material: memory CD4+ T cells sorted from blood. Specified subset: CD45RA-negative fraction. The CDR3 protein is CASSVAGSGELFF. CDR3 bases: TGTGCCAGCAGCGTAGCTGGGTCCGGGGAGCTGTTTTTT.